This section outlines one T cell receptor beta chain sequence together with its context. The antigen remains unidentified. Data came from immunoSEQ multiplex PCR; TCRdb stores just in-frame clones and leaves some out. Among under 95,000 clones listed, about nine tenths were seen once. The germline V gene has CDR1 SEHNR and CDR2 FQNEAQ (reference sequence). Deletions cut 5 bases from V and 4 bases from J, with 9 bases between. The CDR3 is 13 amino acids. The data are from a study of graft-versus-host responses after intestinal transplantation. Regarding the study as a whole: Where graft-donor T cell macrochimerism was present, patients had high graft-versus-host to host-versus-graft clonal ratios in allografts. The marrow of recipients harbored GvH clones, and ileum or blood showed some of them first.

V is TRBV7-9 and J is TRBJ1-5, with a weak D call TRBD1 (5 bases). Sequencing was performed on unstimulated CD4+ T cells sorted from spleen or lymph node cells, taken before transplant. This receptor was taken from a human donor who was the organ donor for an intestinal transplant. CDR3 coding DNA: TGTGCCAGCAGCGAGAACAGGAATCAGCCCCAGCATTTT. The encoded protein is CASSENRNQPQHF.